This passage covers 26 T cell receptor beta chains from one sample sequenced in a study of cytomegalovirus exposure and HLA in healthy donors (dated by TCRdb to about 2017). The library was produced with the immunoSEQ multiplex PCR assay. For the multiplex PCR, a mixture combining 60 forward primers for TCR Vbeta segments and 13 reverse primers for TCR Jbeta segments was used. As stored in TCRdb, this immuneACCESS dataset retains in-frame rearrangements with V and J assigned. A fraction of the clones does not appear; measured against another copy, unresolved V genes explain less than half of the discrepancy, and the remainder lacks a known reason. This sample holds about 140,000 clones; roughly 77% were observed only once. The ten biggest clones cover 1.6% of the sample. Sequencing was done on a sample of PBMCs. These TCRs come from a woman aged 25 to 39 in good health and CMV-seronegative.

There are a few counts of this clone. This rearrangement joins TRBV18 to TRBJ2-2; 9 nucleotides align to TRBD1. There are 16 residues in the CDR3. Germline V lookup: CDR1 KGHSH, CDR2 LQKENI. The V segment lost 6 bases and the J segment 7 bases; nucleotides outside the gene matches: 12. The chain's CDR3 is CASSRDRDRAIGELFF. Written as DNA, the CDR3 is TGTGCCAGCTCCCGAGACCGGGACAGGGCCATCGGGGAGCTGTTTTTT.

The chain employs TRBV19 and TRBJ2-2; TRBD2 matches 7 bases. This CDR3 is built from 16 residues. V gave up 5 bases and J gave up 5 bases; unmatched junction bases: 11. Germline CDR1 LNHDA, CDR2 SQIVND (reference sequence). This chain's CDR3 is CASSRPGTTMTGELFF. The CDR3 DNA reads TGTGCCAGTAGTCGCCCCGGGACTACGATGACCGGGGAGCTGTTTTTT.

The V call is TRBV11-3, the J call TRBJ2-5; 9 bases are shared with TRBD1. TRBJ2-7 matches the DNA end more closely, so the J call is doubtful. This CDR3 comprises 18 residues. Per germline, CDR1 SGHNT and CDR2 YENEEA. The DNA of the CDR3 is TGTGCCAGCAGCAAAGGCCCGGACAGGGGACCGTCTGGGCACGAGCAGTACTTC. Its translation: CASSKGPDRGPSGHEQYF.

The chain combines TRBV27 with TRBJ1-3; D might be TRBD1 (5 bases). Per the germline V gene, CDR1 is MNHEY and CDR2 is SMNVEV (reference sequence). The CDR3 has 16 amino acids. Deletions cut 6 bases from V and 0 bases from J, with 15 bases between. CDR3 sequence reads: CASRPIQAGSGNTIYF. CDR3 coding DNA: TGTGCCAGCAGGCCAATACAGGCAGGCTCTGGAAACACCATATATTTT.

This chain links TRBV5-1 with TRBJ2-5; 7 bases are a match to TRBD2. CDR3 length: 14 amino acids. The germline V gene encodes CDR1 SGHRS and CDR2 YFSETQ. With 0 bases clipped from V and 5 bases from J, the junction kept 4 bases outside the gene matches. Written as DNA, the CDR3 is TGCGCCAGCAGCTTGGCAGGGAGGGACGAGACCCAGTACTTC. Translating it yields CASSLAGRDETQYF.

The chain couples TRBV12-5 to TRBJ2-1; D is perhaps TRBD1 (5 bases). The CDR3 extends over 15 amino acids. Germline V gives CDR1 LGHNT, CDR2 FRNRAP. Trimming removed 1 base at V and 4 bases at J, with 11 bases between. This chain's CDR3 is CASGLGQSFYNEQFF. DNA for the CDR3: TGTGCTAGTGGTTTGGGACAGAGTTTTTACAATGAGCAGTTCTTC. Combining the CDR3 with reference TRBV12-5 and TRBJ2-1 gives the whole variable domain DARVTQTPRHKVTEMGQEVTMRCQPILGHNTVFWYRQTMMQGLELLAYFRNRAPLDDSGMPKDRFSAEMPDATLATLKIQPSEPRDSAVYFCASGLGQSFYNEQFFGPGTRLTVL.

This clone came up once. The rearrangement links TRBV29-1 to TRBJ2-3, with 7 bases lining up with TRBD1. The CDR3 has 13 amino acids. Germline lookup yields CDR1 SQVTM and CDR2 ANQGSEA. J was trimmed by 5 bases and V by 6 bases; bases with no gene match: 8. The CDR3 loop reads CSVRPDREDTQYF. Here the CDR3 DNA reads TGCAGCGTCCGGCCCGACAGGGAAGATACGCAGTATTTT.

The rearrangement links TRBV9 to TRBJ2-2; 7 positions agree with TRBD2. V lost 0 bases to trimming and J lost 9 bases; unmatched junction nucleotides: 5. The CDR3 length is 14 residues. CDR1 is SGDLS, CDR2 YYNGEE, per germline. CDR3 DNA sequence: TGTGCCAGCAGCGTAGGGGAGGGGAAGAGGGAGCTGTTTTTT. It codes for CASSVGEGKRELFF.

The rearrangement uses TRBV7-6 and TRBJ2-2; 11 positions agree with TRBD2. Germline V lookup: CDR1 SGHVS, CDR2 FNYEAQ. The CDR3 extends over 16 amino acids. The J segment lost 5 bases and the V segment lost 1 base, leaving 3 bases of the junction unmatched. The CDR3 loop reads CASSLVLAGETGELFF. CDR3 coding DNA: TGTGCCAGCAGCTTAGTACTAGCGGGAGAGACCGGGGAGCTGTTTTTT.

V is TRBV18 and J is TRBJ2-1; 8 bases are a match to TRBD1. Germline V gene data show CDR1 as KGHSH and CDR2 as LQKENI. This CDR3 has 14 amino acids. J gave up 9 bases and V 4 bases, and 8 bases lay outside the gene matches. The CDR3 loop reads CASSRGQGASEQFF. CDR3 DNA sequence: TGTGCCAGCTCACGGGGCCAGGGGGCGAGTGAGCAGTTCTTC. The full variable domain, with the rest looked up from reference TRBV18 and TRBJ2-1, is NAGVMQNPRHLVRRRGQEARLRCSPMKGHSHVYWYRQLPEEGLKFMVYLQKENIIDESGMPKERFSAEFPKEGPSILRIQQVVRGDSAAYFCASSRGQGASEQFFGPGTRLTVL.

V and J are TRBV25-1 and TRBJ2-1; 11 nucleotides match TRBD1. J lost 5 bases, V lost 2 bases, and 8 bases had no gene match. The CDR3 extends over 17 amino acids. Germline CDR1 MGHDK, CDR2 SYGVNS. The CDR3 sequence is CASSEPGTGGKDNEQFF. In DNA, the CDR3 is TGTGCCAGCAGTGAACCCGGGACAGGGGGTAAAGACAATGAGCAGTTCTTC.

The chain joins TRBV6-4 to TRBJ2-3; 10 bases fit TRBD2. The CDR3 has 15 amino acids. The germline V gene encodes CDR1 MRHNA and CDR2 SNTAGT. V shed 6 bases, J shed 6 bases, and the junction held 9 bases outside the gene matches. The CDR3, as DNA: TGTGCCAGCAGCGGGGTAGCGGGGGGACCCGATACGCAGTATTTT. This sequence encodes CASSGVAGGPDTQYF.

The V call is TRBV14, the J call TRBJ1-1; TRBD1 might be the D (5 bases). With 1 base removed from V and 0 bases from J, the gap between germline ends came to 12 bases. Germline values: CDR1 SGHDN, CDR2 FVKESK. The CDR3 consists of 16 residues. CDR3 nucleotide sequence: TGTGCCAGCAGCCAAGGGGTTGGACACTTGAACACTGAAGCTTTCTTT. It yields the protein CASSQGVGHLNTEAFF.

V usage is TRBV7-2 and J usage is TRBJ2-7; D may be TRBD1 (6 bases). The length of the CDR3 is 15 residues. V lost 5 bases to trimming and J lost 0 bases, with 14 bases between them. The germline gives CDR1 SGHTA, CDR2 FQGNSA. CDR3 amino acids: CASSPGVLISYEQYF. CDR3 bases: TGTGCCAGCAGCCCAGGGGTGCTGATCTCCTACGAGCAGTACTTC.

This clone has a handful of counts. This chain links TRBV9 with TRBJ1-1; D not certain. The CDR3 extends over 14 amino acids. The ends were cut back, 0 bases at V and 5 bases at J, with 11 bases in the middle. In germline, CDR1 is SGDLS, CDR2 YYNGEE. The CDR3 loop reads CASSVGSGGTEAFF. The CDR3 DNA sequence: TGTGCCAGCAGCGTAGGTAGCGGAGGGACTGAAGCTTTCTTT.

The rearrangement uses TRBV2 and TRBJ1-5; D unresolved. V was shortened by 1 base and J by 5 bases, with 12 bases between the two germline ends. Per the germline V gene, CDR1 is SNHLY and CDR2 is FYNNEI. The CDR3 has 15 residues. The CDR3 region has the DNA TGTGCCAGCAGTGAAGGCGGGGTAGGTGATCAGCCCCAGCATTTT. As protein: CASSEGGVGDQPQHF.

A few counts support this clone. This chain joins TRBV19 and TRBJ1-4, with TRBD1 identical over 7 bases. Losses at the gene ends were 3 bases for V and 8 bases for J; bases not matched to a gene: 6. Germline CDR1 reads LNHDA; CDR2 reads SQIVND (reference sequence). The CDR3 totals 14 residues. The CDR3: CASSIWDRGEKLFF. In nucleotides, the CDR3 is TGTGCCAGTAGTATTTGGGACAGAGGGGAAAAACTGTTTTTT.

This chain joins TRBV5-1 and TRBJ2-7, with TRBD1 as a possible D gene (6 bases). Germline V gene data show CDR1 as SGHRS and CDR2 as YFSETQ. The CDR3 has 15 amino acids. V lost 0 bases and J lost 0, with 10 bases in between. CDR3 bases: TGCGCCAGCAGCTTGGACAGGGATGCCTCCTACGAGCAGTACTTC. Protein sequence: CASSLDRDASYEQYF.

This chain connects TRBV28 to TRBJ2-1; 14 positions match TRBD2. Per germline, CDR1 MDHEN and CDR2 SYDVKM. With 6 bases clipped from V and 8 bases from J, the junction kept 12 bases outside the gene matches. This CDR3 has 17 residues. The CDR3 protein is CASRNPGLAGELDEQFF. In DNA, the CDR3 is TGTGCCAGCAGGAATCCGGGACTAGCGGGAGAATTAGATGAGCAGTTCTTC.

V gene TRBV27 combines with J gene TRBJ2-7, with 10 bases lining up with TRBD2. V dropped 3 bases and J dropped 2; count of bases not matched to a gene: 10. The CDR3 covers 17 residues. Germline V gene lookup returns CDR1 MNHEY and CDR2 SMNVEV (reference sequence). CDR3 sequence: CASSLGVTSGATYEQYF. CDR3 coding DNA: TGTGCCAGCAGTTTGGGGGTTACTAGCGGGGCTACCTACGAGCAGTACTTC.

Turning to this clone: The junction and the germline gene differ at one end; a read error may be behind it. The chain couples TRBV5-3 to TRBJ1-3, with 10 bases identical to TRBD1. TRBV5-3 is known as an ORF, though its function is uncertain. The CDR3 spans 14 residues. The CDR3 protein is CASSLGQGRNTIYF. The CDR3 DNA reads TGTGCCAGCAGCTTGGGACAGGGGAGAAACACCATATATTTT.

This chain joins TRBV2 and TRBJ2-3, with 7 positions matching TRBD2. The V and J ends lost 3 bases and 2 bases, in that order; junction bases with no gene match: 8. Germline loops: CDR1 SNHLY, CDR2 FYNNEI. There are 16 residues in the CDR3. The CDR3 region has the DNA TGTGCCAGCAGTGAGAGGGCTAGCGGAATCACAGATACGCAGTATTTT. It encodes CASSERASGITDTQYF.

This chain joins TRBV11-2 and TRBJ2-7; TRBD2 aligns across 9 bases. Germline V gene data show CDR1 as SGHAT and CDR2 as FQNNGV. V lost 5 bases and J lost 5; bases outside the gene matches: 13. The length of the CDR3 is 16 residues. The CDR3 DNA is TGTGCCAGCAGCCTGGCCTTACTAGCGGGTTACCACGAGCAGTACTTC. Translating gives CASSLALLAGYHEQYF.

This clone showed up just a few times. V and J are TRBV19 and TRBJ1-2; D is possibly TRBD1 (5 bases). The CDR3 loop spans 13 amino acids. Trimming cost V 3 bases and J 7 bases, with 12 bases left between them. CDR1 and CDR2 (germline): LNHDA, SQIVND (reference sequence). CDR3 amino acids: CASSITGEPGYTF. CDR3 DNA sequence: TGTGCCAGTAGTATCACAGGTGAACCTGGCTACACCTTC.

The chain links TRBV18 to TRBJ2-7; 7 bases are a match to TRBD1. The CDR3 spans 12 residues. Germline V gene lookup returns CDR1 KGHSH and CDR2 LQKENI. Trimming at V came to 6 bases and at J to 10 bases, leaving 9 bases not matched to a gene. This CDR3 reads CASSQDRVLQYV. The CDR3, as DNA: TGTGCCAGCTCCCAAGACAGGGTACTACAGTACGTC.

This clone came up a few times. The chain recombines TRBV5-4 with TRBJ1-2; D is perhaps TRBD1 (6 bases). The germline V gene encodes CDR1 SGHNT and CDR2 YYREEE (reference sequence). The ends were cut back, 0 bases at V and 14 bases at J, with 14 bases in the middle. The CDR3 is 12 residues long. The CDR3 loop is CASSLGGQSFTF. The CDR3 DNA reads as TGTGCCAGCAGCTTGGGAGGACAGTCATTTACCTTC.